These T cell receptor beta chains were read from a single sample in a study of T cells in localized non-small cell lung cancer. TCRdb's table, derived via immunoSEQ multiplex PCR, lists solely in-frame clones and lacks some. The sample holds around 20,000 clones, around 90% seen once. The specimen comprised peripheral blood, sampled before any cancer treatment. These TCRs come from a woman aged 35 to 75 with stage I lung adenocarcinoma. Each CDR3 is given with its conserved first and last residue. D genes are given only for firm matches. Where a row states a size, it is once, few, many or the class of an expanded clone; other rows omit it.

j_call clone_size d_call cdr3_length v_call cdr3_nt cdr3_aa
TRBJ2-1 - TRBD2 17 TRBV25-1 TGTGCCAGCAGTGAATCCCAGGGACTAGCGGGAGGTAATGAGCAGTTCTTC CASSESQGLAGGNEQFF
TRBJ2-5 - TRBD2 15 TRBV7-2 TGTGCCAGCAGCTTAGCCCTAGCGGGGGAAGAGACCCAGTACTTC CASSLALAGEETQYF
TRBJ2-1 - TRBD1 13 TRBV28 TGTGCCAGCCGGGACAGCTCCTACAATGAGCAGTTCTTC CASRDSSYNEQFF
TRBJ2-6 - TRBD2 16 TRBV6-4 TGTGCCAGCAGTACAGGCGGGGGAAGTGGGGCCAACGTCCTGACTTTC CASSTGGGSGANVLTF
TRBJ1-5 - - 16 TRBV4-1 TGCGCCAGCAGCCAAGACGGGGGGCTGGGCAATCAGCCCCAGCATTTT CASSQDGGLGNQPQHF
TRBJ2-5 - TRBD2 16 TRBV7-9 TGTGCCAGCAGCTTAGCCGGAGCGGGGGGCGGAAAGACCCAGTACTTC CASSLAGAGGGKTQYF
TRBJ2-7 few - 16 TRBV27 TGTGCCAGCTGCCCCCGCGGGACAGAAAGCTCCTACGAGCAGTACTTC CASCPRGTESSYEQYF
TRBJ1-3 - - 13 TRBV29-1 TGCAGCGTTGGCGCGGACTCTGGAAACACCATATATTTT CSVGADSGNTIYF
TRBJ2-1 few - 13 TRBV11-1 TGTGCCAGCAGCTTAACTCAGTCCAATGAGCAGTTCTTC CASSLTQSNEQFF
TRBJ2-4 - TRBD1 16 TRBV7-9 TGTGCCAGCAGCCAAGGACAGGGGCTAGCCAAAAACATTCAGTACTTC CASSQGQGLAKNIQYF
TRBJ1-3 - TRBD1 17 TRBV6-1 TGTGCCAGCAGTGAACTGACAGGGTTGATCTCTGGAAACACCATATATTTT CASSELTGLISGNTIYF
TRBJ1-6 - - 16 TRBV1 TGCACCGACACCGCCTGGGGACCTCCTCTGAATTCACCCCTCCACTTT CTDTAWGPPLNSPLHF
TRBJ2-3 - TRBD2 14 TRBV5-4 TGTGCCAGCAGCTTAGAATCCGGGACTAATCCTCCGTATTTT CASSLESGTNPPYF
TRBJ2-7 - - 12 TRBV29-1 TGCAGCGTTGAAGTGAACAGCGACGAGCAGTACTTC CSVEVNSDEQYF
TRBJ1-1 - - 16 TRBV6-6 TGTGCCAGCAGTTACGGGGACATGGGAAGGGTGACTGAAGCTTTCTTT CASSYGDMGRVTEAFF
TRBJ2-7 - - 14 TRBV5-1 TGCGCCAGCAGCTTGCCGACAGCCTCCTACGAGCAGTACTTC CASSLPTASYEQYF
TRBJ2-2 - - 12 TRBV19 TGTGCCAGTACCCCCTCGGCCGGGGAGCTGTTTTTT CASTPSAGELFF
TRBJ2-7 - - 16 TRBV21-1 TGTGCCAGCAGAAAAAGGAAGCGGGGGGAACCCTACGAGCAGTACTTC CASRKRKRGEPYEQYF
TRBJ2-2 few - 17 TRBV30 TGTGCCTGGAGTGTACGTTACGGCAGGTCGATCACCGGGGAGCTGTTTTTT CAWSVRYGRSITGELFF
TRBJ1-4 - - 17 TRBV4-1 TGCGCCAGCAGCCAAGCCCGCCGCCGGACTCTTAATGAAAAACTGTTTTTT CASSQARRRTLNEKLFF
TRBJ2-6 - - 18 TRBV21-1 TGTGCCAGCAGCAAAGCGCCGGGACAGGGGACCGGGGCCAACGTCCTGACTTTC CASSKAPGQGTGANVLTF
TRBJ2-5 - TRBD1 14 TRBV9 TGTGCCAGCAGTCTTGGACAGGGCCAAGAGACCCAGTACTTC CASSLGQGQETQYF
TRBJ2-7 - - 11 TRBV27 TGTGCCAGCAGCCTCCGATACGAGCAGTACTTC CASSLRYEQYF
TRBJ1-4 once - 14 TRBV19 TGTGCCAGTAGTATTGTACCCGGGGATGAAAAACTGTTTTTT CASSIVPGDEKLFF
TRBJ2-7 - TRBD2 13 TRBV6-4 TGTGCCAGAGTGACTAGCGGTGGGGGATGTCGGTACTTC CARVTSGGGCRYF
TRBJ2-7 - - 13 TRBV5-4 TGTGCCAGCAGGATACAGGGCTCCTACGAGCAGTACTTC CASRIQGSYEQYF